This entry lists 18 T cell receptor beta chains sequenced from one sample in a study of blood T cell repertoires in COVID-19. Profiled with immunoSEQ multiplex PCR; TCRdb holds only in-frame clones, not every one. The table has 80,000 or so clones, around 80% seen once. The specimen was peripheral blood. The receptors were gathered from an older woman with acute or convalescent COVID-19.

This clone was seen just once. V gene TRBV18 combines with J gene TRBJ2-7; D not resolved. Trimming removed 3 bases at V and 9 bases at J, with 15 bases between. The CDR3 totals 13 residues. Per the germline V gene, CDR1 is KGHSH and CDR2 is LQKENI. CDR3 nucleotide sequence: TGTGCCAGCTCACCTGAACCCCGTGGCGGGCAGTACGTC. Amino acids: CASSPEPRGGQYV.

This clone was observed a handful of times. V usage is TRBV11-2 and J usage is TRBJ1-1, with D uncertain. V shed 3 bases and J shed 7 bases, with 18 bases lying between them. From germline, CDR1 is SGHAT and CDR2 FQNNGV. The CDR3 has 15 amino acids. The DNA of the CDR3 is TGTGCCAGCAGCTTTTCCCCTTTCGCGGGCAGTGAAGCTTTCTTT. Its translation is CASSFSPFAGSEAFF.

This chain uses TRBV5-1 with TRBJ1-2; D might be TRBD1 (6 bases). The CDR3 loop spans 15 amino acids. V lost 0 bases and J 2 bases, leaving 11 bases between the germline ends. The germline gives CDR1 SGHRS, CDR2 YFSETQ. The CDR3 bases are TGCGCCAGCAGCTTGGGGCTCACAGGGAACTATGGCTACACCTTC. Encoded protein: CASSLGLTGNYGYTF.

The J gene is TRBJ2-3, the V gene TRBV11-3, with 9 bases that match TRBD2. Looked up from germline, CDR1 is SGHNT and CDR2 is YENEEA. V trimming: 3 bases; J trimming: 5 bases; junction bases outside the gene matches: 3. The CDR3 has 14 residues. DNA for the CDR3: TGTGCCAGCAGCTTGAGCGGGGGGATAGATACGCAGTATTTT. It yields the protein CASSLSGGIDTQYF.

V is TRBV6-4 and J is TRBJ2-7, with D possibly matching TRBD2 (5 bases). Germline CDR1 is MRHNA and CDR2 is SNTAGT. V lost 5 bases and J lost 1, with 18 bases in between. This CDR3 is 16 amino acids long. The CDR3 sequence is CASSPSPRAASYEQYV. CDR3 DNA: TGTGCCAGCAGTCCCAGCCCGCGGGCTGCGTCCTACGAGCAGTACGTC.

The rearrangement uses TRBV7-8 and TRBJ1-2; D is perhaps TRBD1 (6 bases). V dropped 5 bases and J dropped 2 bases, with 12 bases sitting between them. Germline CDR1 reads SGHVS; CDR2 reads FQNEAQ. The CDR3 extends over 14 amino acids. CDR3 amino acids: CASSKRDTNYGYTF. The CDR3 coding sequence is TGTGCCAGCAGCAAAAGGGACACCAACTATGGCTACACCTTC.

This clone was seen only a few times. Different DNA sequences within this sample yield the same CDR3. This chain joins TRBV18 and TRBJ2-5, with 7 positions matching TRBD1. The CDR3 is made up of 13 amino acids. The germline gives CDR1 KGHSH, CDR2 LQKENI. Trimming at V came to 3 bases and at J to 3 bases, leaving 1 base not matched to a gene. The DNA for the CDR3 is TGTGCCAGCTCACCTACAGGGGAAGAGACCCAGTACTTC. Encoded protein: CASSPTGEETQYF.

The rearrangement joins TRBV10-3 to TRBJ2-7; maybe TRBD2 (5 bases). V was cut by 2 bases and J by 2 bases, with 13 bases left in between. CDR1 and CDR2 from the germline V gene are ENHRY and SYGVKD. The CDR3 is 15 amino acids. CDR3 protein: CAISEEGSVAYEQYF. Here the CDR3 DNA reads TGTGCCATCAGTGAGGAAGGGAGTGTGGCCTACGAGCAGTACTTC.

The genes are TRBV19 and TRBJ1-1; D may be TRBD1 (5 bases). CDR1 and CDR2 (germline): LNHDA, SQIVND (reference sequence). V was trimmed by 6 bases and J by 1 base, leaving 12 bases between them. The CDR3 has 14 amino acids. In DNA, the CDR3 is TGTGCCAGTAGGCAGGGAAGGGCGAACACTGAAGCTTTCTTT. Translation gives CASRQGRANTEAFF.

The chain combines TRBV6-2 or TRBV6-3 with TRBJ1-2; TRBD1 matches at 8 bases. Unmatched junction bases numbered 8, after V lost 2 bases and J lost 3 bases. CDR1 is MNHEY, CDR2 SVGEGT, per germline. This CDR3 region has 16 residues. The CDR3 sequence: CASSYPMDREDYGYTF. The CDR3 nucleotides read TGTGCCAGCAGTTACCCGATGGACAGGGAAGACTATGGCTACACCTTC.

This clone has just one count. This chain joins TRBV4-3 and TRBJ1-2; no clear D. CDR3 length: 16 residues. V lost 1 base and J lost 5, with 17 bases in between. CDR1 and CDR2 (germline): LGHNA, YSLEER. The CDR3 sequence is CASSQGVGLGRYGYTF. CDR3 nucleotides: TGCGCCAGCAGCCAAGGGGTGGGCCTCGGAAGGTATGGCTACACCTTC.

The rearrangement uses TRBV7-3 and TRBJ1-1, with no clear D. The CDR3 has 13 amino acids. Trimming cost V 2 bases and J 1 base, with 5 bases left between them. Germline CDR1 SGHTA, CDR2 FQGTGA. The CDR3 reads CASSLSGNTEAFF. CDR3 DNA: TGTGCCAGCAGCTTATCAGGGAACACTGAAGCTTTCTTT.

V gene TRBV6-5 combines with J gene TRBJ2-3; D is unclear. Looked up from germline, CDR1 is MNHEY and CDR2 is SVGAGI. V lost 7 bases and J 0 bases, leaving 11 bases between the germline ends. CDR3 length equals 14 residues. DNA of the CDR3: TGTGCCAGCATCGAGCCAGGAAGCACAGATACGCAGTATTTT. It translates to CASIEPGSTDTQYF.

In nucleotides, the CDR3 is TGTGCCAGCAGCAAGACCTCTGGAGGGACGGACACTGAAGCTTTCTTT. Amino acids: CASSKTSGGTDTEAFF. The J gene is TRBJ1-1, the V gene TRBV27, with a weak D call TRBD1 (5 bases). Germline V gene sequence: CDR1 MNHEY, CDR2 SMNVEV (reference sequence). The CDR3 loop spans 16 amino acids. V dropped 6 bases and J dropped 3 bases, with 20 bases sitting between them.

J is TRBJ1-1 and V is TRBV5-1; possible D gene TRBD1, 6 bases. The V and J ends lost 0 bases and 6 bases respectively, with 9 bases between them. CDR3 size: 13 residues. Looked up from germline, CDR1 is SGHRS and CDR2 is YFSETQ. The CDR3 region is CASSLVPGAEAFF. The CDR3 nucleotides read TGCGCCAGCAGCTTGGTACCAGGGGCTGAAGCTTTCTTT.

In its sample, this clone was seen a few times. The J gene is TRBJ1-6, the V gene TRBV7-9, with D tentatively TRBD1 (6 bases). The length of the CDR3 is 12 residues. Trimming took off 4 bases at V and 15 bases at J, with 13 bases between the two ends. The germline V gene encodes CDR1 SEHNR and CDR2 FQNEAQ (reference sequence). CDR3 loop: CASSSPQGNLHF. In nucleotides, the CDR3 is TGTGCCAGCAGCTCCCCACAGGGTAACCTCCACTTT.

The CDR3 nucleotides read TGTGCCAGCAGATCAGGGTTAACCGGGGAGCTGTTTTTT. Its translation is CASRSGLTGELFF. This chain joins TRBV6-4 and TRBJ2-2; weak D call: TRBD1 (5 bases). Germline V gene sequence: CDR1 MRHNA, CDR2 SNTAGT. The CDR3 sequence is 13 residues long. V was cut by 6 bases and J by 5 bases, with 10 bases left in between.

The J gene is TRBJ2-2, the V gene TRBV5-5, with a weak D call TRBD1 (5 bases). Germline values: CDR1 SGHKS, CDR2 YYEKEE (reference sequence). This CDR3 spans 15 amino acids. With 1 base removed from V and 3 bases from J, the gap between germline ends came to 10 bases. CDR3 nucleotides: TGTGCCAGCAGCTTGTCGGACACGCACACCGGGGAGCTGTTTTTT. It specifies CASSLSDTHTGELFF.